Many counts were recorded for the clone carrying this T cell receptor beta chain. The TCRbeta library was prepared with unique molecular identifiers. One entry per CDR3 protein, called by TCRdb with MiXCR from the PCR reads. The data contain 200,000 to 250,000 distinct CDR3 sequences, more than 10% of them singletons. The V end lost 5 bases, the J end lost 5 bases, and 13 bases lay between the germline ends. The CDR3 consists of 15 residues. Germline lookup yields CDR1 SEHNR and CDR2 FQNEAQ (reference sequence). This record belongs to a study of T-cell reconstitution after alpha-beta-depleted transplantation in children.

The source is a human donor who donated a stem cell graft to a child with acute lymphoblastic leukemia. The genes are TRBV7-9 and TRBJ2-6; maybe TRBD1 (6 bases). The specimen was PBMCs from the stem cell graft donor, collected from the stem cell graft. The CDR3 nucleotides are TGTGCCAGCAGCGGGGCAGGGGTACGGGCCAACGTCCTGACTTTC. Translated, it gives CASSGAGVRANVLTF.